This is a list of T cell receptor beta chains from one sample in a study of T cells in Graves' hyperthyroidism and ophthalmopathy. From the multiplex PCR reads, TCRdb called clonotypes with MiXCR, one entry per CDR3 protein. Found here are 550,000 to 800,000 distinct CDR3 sequences, roughly 15% of them singletons; the top ten hold around 7.7%. Specimen: blood. The receptor set was obtained from a man younger than 35 with Graves' hyperthyroidism. CDR3s include the opening cysteine and the closing phenylalanine or tryptophan. The order of the fields is D gene, J gene, clone size, V gene, CDR3 protein, CDR3 DNA. D genes are given only for firm matches. Some rows have no size entry. The others give once, few or many, or a class for an expanded clone.

d_gene: -
j_gene: TRBJ2-3
abundance: few
v_gene: TRBV30
CDR3aa: CAWSGGINPSTDTQYF
CDR3nt: TGTGCCTGGAGTGGAGGGATAAACCCTAGCACAGATACGCAGTATTTT

d_gene: -
j_gene: TRBJ2-5
abundance: -
v_gene: TRBV4-3
CDR3aa: CASSQVYQGSNPSRETQYF
CDR3nt: TGCGCCAGCAGCCAAGTCTACCAGGGGTCCAATCCCTCGCGGGAGACCCAGTACTTC

d_gene: TRBD2
j_gene: TRBJ2-7
abundance: -
v_gene: TRBV20-1
CDR3aa: CSALGGFDEQYF
CDR3nt: TGCAGTGCCCTGGGAGGGTTCGACGAGCAGTACTTC

d_gene: -
j_gene: TRBJ2-7
abundance: few
v_gene: TRBV27
CDR3aa: CASSFRLYYEQYF
CDR3nt: TGTGCCAGCAGTTTCCGGTTATACTACGAGCAGTACTTC

d_gene: -
j_gene: TRBJ2-5
abundance: -
v_gene: TRBV24-1
CDR3aa: CATSDLGDRDFYF
CDR3nt: TGTGCCACCAGTGATTTGGGGGACCGCGATTTTTACTTC

d_gene: -
j_gene: TRBJ1-5
abundance: few
v_gene: TRBV30
CDR3aa: CAWGRDRNSNQPQHF
CDR3nt: TGTGCCTGGGGGAGAGACAGGAATAGCAATCAGCCCCAGCATTTT

d_gene: TRBD1
j_gene: TRBJ1-1
abundance: few
v_gene: TRBV29-1
CDR3aa: CSVYADRVSEAFF
CDR3nt: TGCAGCGTTTATGCGGACAGGGTATCCGAAGCTTTCTTT

d_gene: TRBD1
j_gene: TRBJ2-1
abundance: -
v_gene: TRBV5-1
CDR3aa: CASSSLGQGVSEQFF
CDR3nt: TGCGCCAGCAGCTCTCTGGGACAGGGAGTCTCTGAGCAGTTCTTC

d_gene: TRBD2
j_gene: TRBJ2-3
abundance: -
v_gene: TRBV9
CDR3aa: CASQGGGGSRGDTQYF
CDR3nt: TGTGCCAGTCAGGGAGGTGGCGGGAGTAGGGGAGATACGCAGTATTTT

d_gene: TRBD2
j_gene: TRBJ2-1
abundance: few
v_gene: TRBV24-1
CDR3aa: CATSDLEGGTFKEQFF
CDR3nt: TGTGCCACCAGTGATTTGGAGGGAGGGACTTTTAAGGAGCAGTTCTTC

d_gene: -
j_gene: TRBJ1-4
abundance: -
v_gene: TRBV25-1
CDR3aa: CASSGSTGSGYEKLFF
CDR3nt: TGTGCCAGCAGTGGCTCAACAGGGTCGGGATATGAAAAACTGTTTTTT

d_gene: TRBD1
j_gene: TRBJ1-4
abundance: few
v_gene: TRBV10-3
CDR3aa: CAISEMTGEGKLFF
CDR3nt: TGTGCCATCAGTGAAATGACAGGGGAAGGAAAACTGTTTTTT

d_gene: TRBD1
j_gene: TRBJ1-2
abundance: many
v_gene: TRBV24-1
CDR3aa: CATKGQGNYGYTF
CDR3nt: TGTGCCACCAAGGGACAGGGAAACTATGGCTACACCTTC

d_gene: TRBD2
j_gene: TRBJ2-1
abundance: many
v_gene: TRBV3-1
CDR3aa: CASSQDPREAYNEQFF
CDR3nt: TGTGCCAGCAGCCAAGATCCCCGGGAGGCCTACAATGAGCAGTTCTTC

d_gene: TRBD1
j_gene: TRBJ2-5
abundance: many
v_gene: TRBV28
CDR3aa: CASSLGQVEPQYF
CDR3nt: TGTGCCAGCAGTTTGGGACAGGTTGAGCCCCAGTACTTC

d_gene: TRBD2
j_gene: TRBJ2-1
abundance: -
v_gene: TRBV12-3/TRBV12-4
CDR3aa: CASSWGGSRSYNEQFF
CDR3nt: TGTGCCAGCAGCTGGGGCGGGAGCCGCTCCTACAATGAGCAGTTCTTC

d_gene: -
j_gene: TRBJ1-1
abundance: many
v_gene: TRBV12-3/TRBV12-4
CDR3aa: CASSAQGGTEAFF
CDR3nt: TGTGCCAGCAGTGCACAGGGAGGCACTGAAGCTTTCTTT

d_gene: TRBD1
j_gene: TRBJ2-2
abundance: many
v_gene: TRBV28
CDR3aa: CASSPTGMNTGELFF
CDR3nt: TGTGCCAGCAGCCCGACAGGGATGAACACCGGGGAGCTGTTTTTT

d_gene: -
j_gene: TRBJ1-1
abundance: -
v_gene: TRBV2
CDR3aa: CASSESGTGAFF
CDR3nt: TGTGCCAGCAGTGAGTCCGGGACCGGAGCTTTCTTT

d_gene: -
j_gene: TRBJ2-5
abundance: few
v_gene: TRBV4-1
CDR3aa: CASSQDPAGYETQYF
CDR3nt: TGCGCCAGCAGCCAAGACCCTGCCGGGTACGAGACCCAGTACTTC

d_gene: TRBD2
j_gene: TRBJ2-3
abundance: -
v_gene: TRBV6-1
CDR3aa: CASSEIAGRSTDTQYF
CDR3nt: TGTGCCAGCAGTGAGATAGCGGGCCGAAGCACAGATACGCAGTATTTT

d_gene: TRBD2
j_gene: TRBJ2-1
abundance: many
v_gene: TRBV6-1
CDR3aa: CASSGLAGVGHEQFF
CDR3nt: TGTGCCAGCAGCGGACTAGCGGGAGTCGGGCATGAGCAGTTCTTC

d_gene: TRBD1
j_gene: TRBJ2-3
abundance: -
v_gene: TRBV4-1
CDR3aa: CASSQDTGARPDTQYF
CDR3nt: TGCGCCAGCAGCCAAGATACAGGGGCCCGGCCAGATACGCAGTATTTT

d_gene: -
j_gene: TRBJ2-2
abundance: -
v_gene: TRBV6-1
CDR3aa: CASSQWGFANTGGLFF
CDR3nt: TGTGCCAGCAGCCAGTGGGGGTTCGCGAACACCGGGGGGCTGTTTTTT

d_gene: -
j_gene: TRBJ1-2
abundance: -
v_gene: TRBV6-5
CDR3aa: CASSYLSDSYLGGYTF
CDR3nt: TGTGCCAGCAGTTACTTATCGGACAGCTACTTAGGTGGCTACACCTTC

d_gene: TRBD1
j_gene: TRBJ1-5
abundance: few
v_gene: TRBV11-2
CDR3aa: CASSLDGQGARQPQHF
CDR3nt: TGTGCCAGCAGCTTAGACGGACAGGGGGCAAGGCAGCCCCAGCATTTT

d_gene: -
j_gene: TRBJ1-2
abundance: -
v_gene: TRBV24-1
CDR3aa: CATSDPTGSGYTF
CDR3nt: TGTGCCACCAGTGACCCTACAGGGAGTGGCTACACCTTC

d_gene: -
j_gene: TRBJ2-1
abundance: -
v_gene: TRBV20-1
CDR3aa: CSASEGPGGNEQFF
CDR3nt: TGCAGTGCTAGTGAGGGTCCCGGGGGAAATGAGCAGTTCTTC

d_gene: -
j_gene: TRBJ2-7
abundance: few
v_gene: TRBV7-9
CDR3aa: CASSTGLNEQYF
CDR3nt: TGTGCCAGCTCAACAGGGCTCAACGAGCAGTACTTC

d_gene: TRBD1
j_gene: TRBJ2-7
abundance: few
v_gene: TRBV29-1
CDR3aa: CSGGQVGSEQYF
CDR3nt: TGCAGCGGAGGACAGGTGGGCTCCGAGCAGTACTTC

d_gene: -
j_gene: TRBJ2-7
abundance: -
v_gene: TRBV28
CDR3aa: CASSQTSVGSYEQYF
CDR3nt: TGTGCCAGCAGCCAAACCAGCGTTGGGTCCTACGAGCAGTACTTC

d_gene: -
j_gene: TRBJ1-1
abundance: many
v_gene: TRBV6-1
CDR3aa: CASSEFQGLNTEAFF
CDR3nt: TGTGCCAGCAGTGAATTTCAGGGGTTGAACACTGAAGCTTTCTTT

d_gene: TRBD2
j_gene: TRBJ2-1
abundance: -
v_gene: TRBV7-9
CDR3aa: CASRNPGTSGSEMNEQFF
CDR3nt: TGTGCCAGCAGGAACCCAGGGACTAGCGGGAGCGAAATGAATGAGCAGTTCTTC

d_gene: -
j_gene: TRBJ2-1
abundance: many
v_gene: TRBV6-1
CDR3aa: CASRSDGSSYNEQFF
CDR3nt: TGTGCCAGCAGATCGGACGGAAGCTCCTACAATGAGCAGTTCTTC

d_gene: -
j_gene: TRBJ2-7
abundance: many
v_gene: TRBV7-2
CDR3aa: CASSLSGQGHEQYF
CDR3nt: TGTGCCAGCAGCTTATCGGGCCAGGGCCACGAGCAGTACTTC

d_gene: -
j_gene: TRBJ2-7
abundance: -
v_gene: TRBV18
CDR3aa: CASSPPIAGDYEQYF
CDR3nt: TGTGCCAGCTCACCACCTATCGCAGGGGACTACGAGCAGTACTTC

d_gene: TRBD2
j_gene: TRBJ2-1
abundance: many
v_gene: TRBV2
CDR3aa: CASTGATSGSTNEQFF
CDR3nt: TGTGCCAGCACAGGTGCGACTAGCGGGAGTACCAATGAGCAGTTCTTC

d_gene: -
j_gene: TRBJ2-5
abundance: -
v_gene: TRBV7-9
CDR3aa: CASTGGHLQETQYF
CDR3nt: TGTGCCAGCACGGGGGGACATCTACAAGAGACCCAGTACTTC

d_gene: -
j_gene: TRBJ2-7
abundance: -
v_gene: TRBV20-1
CDR3aa: CSARALRTLPRDEQYF
CDR3nt: TGCAGTGCTAGAGCTCTTCGGACTCTCCCCCGCGACGAGCAGTACTTC

d_gene: -
j_gene: TRBJ1-1
abundance: few
v_gene: TRBV7-9
CDR3aa: CASSLFTGGVTEAFF
CDR3nt: TGTGCCAGCAGCCTCTTCACGGGGGGTGTCACTGAAGCTTTCTTT

d_gene: TRBD2
j_gene: TRBJ2-1
abundance: many
v_gene: TRBV12-3/TRBV12-4
CDR3aa: CASSWVLAGGENEQFF
CDR3nt: TGTGCCAGCAGTTGGGTTCTAGCGGGAGGAGAGAATGAGCAGTTCTTC

d_gene: -
j_gene: TRBJ2-7
abundance: -
v_gene: TRBV30
CDR3aa: CAWSVSGYEQYF
CDR3nt: TGTGCCTGGAGTGTCAGTGGTTACGAGCAGTACTTC

d_gene: -
j_gene: TRBJ1-2
abundance: -
v_gene: TRBV20-1
CDR3aa: CSHLGGEGYTF
CDR3nt: TGCAGTCACTTGGGAGGAGAGGGCTACACCTTC

d_gene: TRBD1
j_gene: TRBJ2-2
abundance: few
v_gene: TRBV12-3/TRBV12-4
CDR3aa: CASSAWDRALGELFF
CDR3nt: TGTGCCAGCAGCGCTTGGGACAGGGCCCTCGGGGAGCTGTTTTTT

d_gene: -
j_gene: TRBJ2-7
abundance: -
v_gene: TRBV6-1
CDR3aa: CASRPPLRAREQYF
CDR3nt: TGTGCCAGCAGGCCTCCTCTGAGGGCACGTGAGCAGTACTTC

d_gene: -
j_gene: TRBJ2-7
abundance: few
v_gene: TRBV3-1
CDR3aa: CASSLAGPKMDEQYF
CDR3nt: TGTGCCAGCAGCCTCGCCGGCCCAAAGATGGACGAGCAGTACTTC

d_gene: -
j_gene: TRBJ1-4
abundance: -
v_gene: TRBV30
CDR3aa: CAWSVESRLFF
CDR3nt: TGTGCCTGGAGCGTCGAGTCGAGACTGTTTTTT

d_gene: -
j_gene: TRBJ2-7
abundance: many
v_gene: TRBV5-1
CDR3aa: CASSLGDRTSVREQYF
CDR3nt: TGCGCCAGCAGCTTGGGTGACAGGACTTCTGTTCGGGAGCAGTACTTC

d_gene: -
j_gene: TRBJ2-2
abundance: many
v_gene: TRBV6-1
CDR3aa: CASRRRGTGELFF
CDR3nt: TGTGCCAGCAGAAGGAGAGGGACCGGGGAGCTGTTTTTT

d_gene: TRBD2
j_gene: TRBJ2-1
abundance: many
v_gene: TRBV28
CDR3aa: CASNPLGDGGNEQFF
CDR3nt: TGTGCCAGCAACCCCCTTGGGGACGGGGGGAACGAGCAGTTCTTC